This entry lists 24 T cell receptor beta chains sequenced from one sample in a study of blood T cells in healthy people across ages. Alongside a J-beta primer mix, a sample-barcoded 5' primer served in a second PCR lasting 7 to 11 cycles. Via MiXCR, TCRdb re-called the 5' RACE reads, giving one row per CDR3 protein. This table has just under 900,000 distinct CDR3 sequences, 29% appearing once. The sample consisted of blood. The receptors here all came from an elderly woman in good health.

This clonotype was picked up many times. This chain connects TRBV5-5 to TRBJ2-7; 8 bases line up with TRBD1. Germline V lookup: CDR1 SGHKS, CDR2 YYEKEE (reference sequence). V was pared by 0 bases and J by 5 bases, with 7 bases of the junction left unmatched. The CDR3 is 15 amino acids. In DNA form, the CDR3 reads TGTGCCAGCAGCTTGGTCCAGGGGGCTTCCGACGAGCAGTACTTC. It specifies CASSLVQGASDEQYF. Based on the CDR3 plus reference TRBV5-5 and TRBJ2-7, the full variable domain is DAGVTQSPTHLIKTRGQQVTLRCSPISGHKSVSWYQQVLGQGPQFIFQYYEKEERGRGNFPDRFSARQFPNYSSELNVNALLLGDSALYLCASSLVQGASDEQYFGPGTRLTVT.

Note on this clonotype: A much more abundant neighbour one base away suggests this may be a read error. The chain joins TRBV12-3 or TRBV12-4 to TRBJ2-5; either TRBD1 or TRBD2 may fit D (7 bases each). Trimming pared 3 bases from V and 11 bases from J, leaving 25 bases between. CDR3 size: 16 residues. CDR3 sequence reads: CASSFPQGGTHNEQYF. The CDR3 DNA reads TGTGCCAGCAGTTTCCCCCAGGGGGGGACCCACAATGAGCAGTACTTC.

CDR3 region: CASRPGQSLGYTF. CDR3 in DNA: TGTGCCAGCAGACCGGGACAGTCACTTGGCTACACCTTC. The chain joins TRBV6-5 to TRBJ1-2, with 7 nucleotides matching TRBD1. Germline V gene lookup returns CDR1 MNHEY and CDR2 SVGAGI. Unmatched junction bases numbered 8, after V lost 6 bases and J lost 7 bases. The CDR3 extends over 13 amino acids.

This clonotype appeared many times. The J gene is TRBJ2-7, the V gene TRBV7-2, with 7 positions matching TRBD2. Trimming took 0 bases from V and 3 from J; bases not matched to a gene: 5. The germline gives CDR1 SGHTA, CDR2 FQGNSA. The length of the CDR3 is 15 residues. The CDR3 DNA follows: TGTGCCAGCAGCTTAGCGAGCGGGGCATACTACGAGCAGTACTTC. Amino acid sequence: CASSLASGAYYEQYF.

This CDR3 is CASGPVGPYEQYF. DNA of the CDR3: TGTGCCAGCGGCCCCGTTGGACCTTACGAGCAGTACTTC. This rearrangement joins TRBV6-2 or TRBV6-3 to TRBJ2-7; unclear D gene. V lost 8 bases and J lost 4, with 15 bases in between. This CDR3 has 13 amino acids. Germline V CDR1 and CDR2: MNHEY, SVGEGT.

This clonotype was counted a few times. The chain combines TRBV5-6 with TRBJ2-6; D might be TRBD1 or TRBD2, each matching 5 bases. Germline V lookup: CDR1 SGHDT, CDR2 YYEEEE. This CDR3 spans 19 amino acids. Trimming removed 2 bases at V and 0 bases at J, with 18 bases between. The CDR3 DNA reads TGTGCCAGCAGCTTTAGTGGACACCGAGGGAGCTCTGGGGCCAACGTCCTGACTTTC. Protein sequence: CASSFSGHRGSSGANVLTF.

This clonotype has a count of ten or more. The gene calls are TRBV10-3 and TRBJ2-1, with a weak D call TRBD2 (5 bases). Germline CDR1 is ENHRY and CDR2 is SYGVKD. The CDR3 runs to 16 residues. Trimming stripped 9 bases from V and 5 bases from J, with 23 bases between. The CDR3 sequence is CAIFLSWVLANNEQFF. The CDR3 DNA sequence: TGTGCCATTTTCCTATCCTGGGTGCTAGCTAACAATGAGCAGTTCTTC.

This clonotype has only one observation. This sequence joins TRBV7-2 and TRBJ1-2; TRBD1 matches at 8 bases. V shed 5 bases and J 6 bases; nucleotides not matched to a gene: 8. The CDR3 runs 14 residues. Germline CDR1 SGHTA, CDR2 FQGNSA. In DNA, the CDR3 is TGTGCCAGCAGCGCCGTGAACAGGGGGGATGGCTACACCTTC. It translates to CASSAVNRGDGYTF.

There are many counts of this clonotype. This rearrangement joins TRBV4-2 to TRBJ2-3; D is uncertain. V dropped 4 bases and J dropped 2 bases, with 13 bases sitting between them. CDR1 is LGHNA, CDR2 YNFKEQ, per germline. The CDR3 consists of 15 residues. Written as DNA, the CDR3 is TGTGCCAGCAGCCTTAGACGCCAATACACAGATACGCAGTATTTT. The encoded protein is CASSLRRQYTDTQYF.

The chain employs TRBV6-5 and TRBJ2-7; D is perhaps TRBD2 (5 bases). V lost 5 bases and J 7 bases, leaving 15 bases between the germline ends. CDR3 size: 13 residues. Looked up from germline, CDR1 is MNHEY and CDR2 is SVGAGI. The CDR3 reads CASSPGIYNEQYF. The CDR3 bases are TGTGCCAGCAGTCCGGGGATCTACAATGAGCAGTACTTC.

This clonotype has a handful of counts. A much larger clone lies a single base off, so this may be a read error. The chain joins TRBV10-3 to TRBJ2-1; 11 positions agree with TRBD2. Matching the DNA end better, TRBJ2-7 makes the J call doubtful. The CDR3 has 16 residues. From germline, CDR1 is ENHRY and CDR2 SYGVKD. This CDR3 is CAISERLAGTYNEQYF. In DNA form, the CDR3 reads TGTGCCATCAGTGAGAGACTAGCGGGAACCTACAATGAGCAGTACTTC.

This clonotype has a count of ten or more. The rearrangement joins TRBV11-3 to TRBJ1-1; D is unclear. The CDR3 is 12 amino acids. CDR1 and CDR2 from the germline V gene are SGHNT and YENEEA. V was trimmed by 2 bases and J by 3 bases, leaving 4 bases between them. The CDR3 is CASSLSDTEAFF. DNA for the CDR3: TGTGCCAGCAGCTTATCCGACACTGAAGCTTTCTTT.

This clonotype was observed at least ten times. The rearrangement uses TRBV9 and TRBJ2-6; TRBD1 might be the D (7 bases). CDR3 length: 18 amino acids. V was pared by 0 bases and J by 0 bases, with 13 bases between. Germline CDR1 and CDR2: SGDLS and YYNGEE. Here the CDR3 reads CASSVDPGGSSGANVLTF. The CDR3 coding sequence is TGTGCCAGCAGCGTAGACCCAGGGGGGAGCTCTGGGGCCAACGTCCTGACTTTC.

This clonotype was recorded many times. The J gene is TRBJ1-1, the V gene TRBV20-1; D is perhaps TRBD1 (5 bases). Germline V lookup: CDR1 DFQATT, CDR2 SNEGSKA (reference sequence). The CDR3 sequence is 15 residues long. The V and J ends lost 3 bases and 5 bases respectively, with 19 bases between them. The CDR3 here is CSARASGGGSTEAFF. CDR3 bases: TGCAGTGCTAGGGCTTCTGGGGGGGGGTCGACTGAAGCTTTCTTT.

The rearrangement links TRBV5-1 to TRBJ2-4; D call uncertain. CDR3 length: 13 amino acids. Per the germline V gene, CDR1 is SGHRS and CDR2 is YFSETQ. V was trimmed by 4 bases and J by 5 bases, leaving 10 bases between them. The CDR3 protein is CASSQMTQNIQYF. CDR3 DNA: TGCGCCAGCAGCCAAATGACGCAAAACATTCAGTACTTC. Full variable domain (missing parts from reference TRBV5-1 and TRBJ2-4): KAGVTQTPRYLIKTRGQQVTLSCSPISGHRSVSWYQQTPGQGLQFLFEYFSETQRNKGNFPGRFSGRQFSNSRSEMNVSTLELGDSALYLCASSQMTQNIQYFGAGTRLSVL.

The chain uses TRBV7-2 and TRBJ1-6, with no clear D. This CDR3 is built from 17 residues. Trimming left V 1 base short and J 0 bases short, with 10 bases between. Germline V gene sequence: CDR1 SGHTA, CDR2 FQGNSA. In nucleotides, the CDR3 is TGTGCCAGCAGCTTAGATGTCAGGAGCTCCTATAATTCACCCCTCCACTTT. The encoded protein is CASSLDVRSSYNSPLHF.

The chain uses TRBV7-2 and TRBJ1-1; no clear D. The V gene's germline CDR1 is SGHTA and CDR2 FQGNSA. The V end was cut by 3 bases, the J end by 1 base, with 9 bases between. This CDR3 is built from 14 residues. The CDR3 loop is CASSFGQPNTEAFF. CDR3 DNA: TGTGCCAGCAGCTTTGGTCAGCCGAACACTGAAGCTTTCTTT.

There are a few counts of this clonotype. The CDR3 is CASSQQGEIGNTIYF. In DNA form, the CDR3 reads TGTGCCAGCAGCCAACAGGGAGAGATTGGAAACACCATATATTTT. V gene TRBV7-2 combines with J gene TRBJ1-3; possibly TRBD1 for D (6 bases). The CDR3 covers 15 residues. Trimming shortened V by 5 bases and J by 3 bases, and 14 bases separated the two germline ends. The germline V gene encodes CDR1 SGHTA and CDR2 FQGNSA.

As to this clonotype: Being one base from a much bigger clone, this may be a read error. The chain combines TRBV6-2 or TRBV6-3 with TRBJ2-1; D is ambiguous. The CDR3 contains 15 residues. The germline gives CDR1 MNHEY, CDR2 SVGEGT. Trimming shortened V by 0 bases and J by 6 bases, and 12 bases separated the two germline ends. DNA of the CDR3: TGTGCCAGCAGTTACTCCGCCGGACCGGGCAATGAGCAGTTCTTC. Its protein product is CASSYSAGPGNEQFF.

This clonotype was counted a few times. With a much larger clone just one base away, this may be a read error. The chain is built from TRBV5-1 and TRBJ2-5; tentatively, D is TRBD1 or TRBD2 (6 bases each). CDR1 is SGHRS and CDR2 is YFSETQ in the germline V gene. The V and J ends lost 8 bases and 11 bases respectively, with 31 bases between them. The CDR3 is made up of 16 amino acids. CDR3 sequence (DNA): TGCGCCAGTCTGACTTCCCCCGGGGGCCCCTACAATGAGCAGTACTTC. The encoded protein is CASLTSPGGPYNEQYF.

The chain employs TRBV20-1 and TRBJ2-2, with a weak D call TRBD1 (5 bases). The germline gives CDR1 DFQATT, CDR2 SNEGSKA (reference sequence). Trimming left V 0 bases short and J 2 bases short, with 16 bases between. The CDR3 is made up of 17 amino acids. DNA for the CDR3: TGCAGTGCTAGAGATTCACAGGTTGCCCTCAACACCGGGGAGCTGTTTTTT. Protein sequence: CSARDSQVALNTGELFF.

The CDR3 DNA reads as TGTGCCAGCAGCTTCCCCCGGACTAGCGGGGGGGCCGGATCCGGGGAGCTGTTTTTT. It yields the protein CASSFPRTSGGAGSGELFF. The chain couples TRBV11-1 to TRBJ2-2; the match to TRBD2 covers 15 bases. Germline V CDR1 and CDR2: SGHAT, FQDESV (reference sequence). Trimming cost V 3 bases and J 6 bases; bases outside gene matches: 11. This CDR3 is built from 19 residues.

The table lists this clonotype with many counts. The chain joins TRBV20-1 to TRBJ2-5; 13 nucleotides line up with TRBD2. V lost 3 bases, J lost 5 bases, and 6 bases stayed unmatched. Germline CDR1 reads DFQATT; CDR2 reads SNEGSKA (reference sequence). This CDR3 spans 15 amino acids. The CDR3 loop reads CSASQGLAGWETQYF. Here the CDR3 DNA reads TGCAGTGCTAGTCAGGGACTAGCGGGGTGGGAGACCCAGTACTTC.

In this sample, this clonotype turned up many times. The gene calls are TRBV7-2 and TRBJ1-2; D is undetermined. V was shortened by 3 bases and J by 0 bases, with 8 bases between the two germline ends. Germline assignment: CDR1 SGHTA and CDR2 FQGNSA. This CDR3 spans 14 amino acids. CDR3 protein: CASSLDVSNYGYTF. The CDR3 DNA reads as TGTGCCAGCAGCTTGGACGTATCTAACTATGGCTACACCTTC.